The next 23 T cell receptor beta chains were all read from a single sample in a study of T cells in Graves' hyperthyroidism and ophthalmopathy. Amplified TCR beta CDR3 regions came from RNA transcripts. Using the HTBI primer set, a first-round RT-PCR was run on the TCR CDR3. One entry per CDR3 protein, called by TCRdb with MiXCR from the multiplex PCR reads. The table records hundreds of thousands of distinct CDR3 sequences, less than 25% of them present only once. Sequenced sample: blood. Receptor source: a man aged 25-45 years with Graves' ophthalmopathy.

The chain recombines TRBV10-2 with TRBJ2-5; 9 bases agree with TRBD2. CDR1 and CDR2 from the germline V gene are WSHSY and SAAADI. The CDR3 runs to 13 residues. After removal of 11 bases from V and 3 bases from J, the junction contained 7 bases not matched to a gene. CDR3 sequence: CASWRGGKETQYF. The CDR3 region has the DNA TGCGCCTCCTGGCGGGGGGGCAAAGAGACCCAGTACTTC.

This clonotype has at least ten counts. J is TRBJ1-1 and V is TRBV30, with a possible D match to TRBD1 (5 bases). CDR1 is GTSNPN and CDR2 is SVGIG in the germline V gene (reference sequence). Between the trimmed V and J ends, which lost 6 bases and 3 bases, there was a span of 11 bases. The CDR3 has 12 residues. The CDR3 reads CACQSGDTEAFF. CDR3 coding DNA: TGTGCCTGTCAGTCGGGGGACACTGAAGCTTTCTTT.

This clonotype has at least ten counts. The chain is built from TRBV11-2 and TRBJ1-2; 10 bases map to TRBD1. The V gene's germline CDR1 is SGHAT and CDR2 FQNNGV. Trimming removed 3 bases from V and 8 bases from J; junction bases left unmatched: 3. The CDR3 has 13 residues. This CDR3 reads CASSLTGGYGYTF. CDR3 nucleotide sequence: TGTGCCAGCAGCTTGACAGGGGGCTACGGCTACACCTTC.

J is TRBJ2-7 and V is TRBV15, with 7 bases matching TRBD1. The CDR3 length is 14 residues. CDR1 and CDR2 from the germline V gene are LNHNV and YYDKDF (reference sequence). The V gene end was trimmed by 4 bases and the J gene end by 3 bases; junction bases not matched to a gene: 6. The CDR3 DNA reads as TGTGCCACCAGCATTGAACAGGGGAGCTACGAGCAGTACTTC. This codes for CATSIEQGSYEQYF.

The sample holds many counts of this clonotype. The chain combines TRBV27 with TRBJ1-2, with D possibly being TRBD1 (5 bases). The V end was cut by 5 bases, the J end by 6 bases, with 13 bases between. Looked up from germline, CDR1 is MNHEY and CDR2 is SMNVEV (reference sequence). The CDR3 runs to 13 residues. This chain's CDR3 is CASSLTGTNGYTF. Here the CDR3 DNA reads TGTGCCAGCAGTCTTACCGGGACGAATGGCTACACCTTC.

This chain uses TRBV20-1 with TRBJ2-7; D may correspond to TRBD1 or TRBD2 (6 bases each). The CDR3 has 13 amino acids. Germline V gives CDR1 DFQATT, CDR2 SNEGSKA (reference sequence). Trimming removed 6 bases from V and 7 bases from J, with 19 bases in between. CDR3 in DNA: TGCAGTGCGGGGGGCGCTTTTGCGGGGGAGCAGTACTTC. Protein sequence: CSAGGAFAGEQYF.

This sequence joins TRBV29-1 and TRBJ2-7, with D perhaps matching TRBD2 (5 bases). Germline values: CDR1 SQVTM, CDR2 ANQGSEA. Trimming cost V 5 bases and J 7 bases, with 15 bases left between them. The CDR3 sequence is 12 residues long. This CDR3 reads CSVMDGILEQYF. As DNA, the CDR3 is TGCAGCGTTATGGACGGGATCCTAGAGCAGTACTTC.

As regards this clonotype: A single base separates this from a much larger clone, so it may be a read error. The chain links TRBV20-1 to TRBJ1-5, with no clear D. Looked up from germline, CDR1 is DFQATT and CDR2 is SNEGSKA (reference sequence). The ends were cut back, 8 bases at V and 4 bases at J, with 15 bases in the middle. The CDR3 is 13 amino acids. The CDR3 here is CSWTLANNQPQHF. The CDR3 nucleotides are TGCAGTTGGACTTTGGCCAATAATCAGCCCCAGCATTTT.

The CDR3, as DNA: TGCGCCAGCAGCTTGTTGGGCGGGAGGGCCGCAGATACGCAGTATTTT. Its translation is CASSLLGGRAADTQYF. The rearrangement links TRBV5-1 to TRBJ2-3, with 9 positions matching TRBD2. Germline CDR1 reads SGHRS; CDR2 reads YFSETQ. Trimming cost V 1 base and J 4 bases; bases outside gene matches: 7. The CDR3 is made up of 16 amino acids.

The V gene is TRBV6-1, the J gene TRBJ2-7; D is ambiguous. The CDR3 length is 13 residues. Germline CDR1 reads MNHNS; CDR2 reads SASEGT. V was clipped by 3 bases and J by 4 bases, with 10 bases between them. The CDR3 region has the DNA TGTGCCAGCAGTGAGCTGACCTTTTACGAGCAGTACTTC. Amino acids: CASSELTFYEQYF.

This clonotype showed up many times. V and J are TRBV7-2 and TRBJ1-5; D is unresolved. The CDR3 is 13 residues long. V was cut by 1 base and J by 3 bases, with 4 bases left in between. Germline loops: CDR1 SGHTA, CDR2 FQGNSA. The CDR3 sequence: CASSLGFNQPQHF. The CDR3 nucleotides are TGTGCCAGCAGCTTAGGATTCAATCAGCCCCAGCATTTT.

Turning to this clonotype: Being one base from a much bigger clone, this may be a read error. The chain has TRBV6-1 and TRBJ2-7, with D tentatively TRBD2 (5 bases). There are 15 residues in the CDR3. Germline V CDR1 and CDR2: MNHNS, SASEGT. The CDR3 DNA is TGTGCCAGCAGTCGCGCTGGGCGGGCCACCTACGGGCAGTACTTC. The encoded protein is CASSRAGRATYGQYF.

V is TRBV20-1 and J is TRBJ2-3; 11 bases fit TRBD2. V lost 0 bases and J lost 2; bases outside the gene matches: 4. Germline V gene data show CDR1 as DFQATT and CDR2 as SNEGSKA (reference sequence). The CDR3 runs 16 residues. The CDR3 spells CSAREATSGVTDTQYF. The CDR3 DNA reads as TGCAGTGCTAGAGAGGCGACTAGCGGGGTCACAGATACGCAGTATTTT.

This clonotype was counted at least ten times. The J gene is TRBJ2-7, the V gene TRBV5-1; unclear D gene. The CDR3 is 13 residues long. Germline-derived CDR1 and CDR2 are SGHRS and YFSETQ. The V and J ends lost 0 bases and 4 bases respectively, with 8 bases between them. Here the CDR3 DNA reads TGCGCCAGCAGCTTGGTGGGCGGTTACGAGCAGTACTTC. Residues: CASSLVGGYEQYF.

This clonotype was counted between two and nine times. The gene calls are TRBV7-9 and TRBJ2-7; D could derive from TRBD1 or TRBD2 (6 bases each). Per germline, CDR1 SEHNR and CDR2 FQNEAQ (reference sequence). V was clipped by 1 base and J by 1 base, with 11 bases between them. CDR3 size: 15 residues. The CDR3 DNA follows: TGTGCCAGCAGCTTAGGGGGGGCTCGGTCCTACGAGCAGTACTTC. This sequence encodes CASSLGGARSYEQYF.

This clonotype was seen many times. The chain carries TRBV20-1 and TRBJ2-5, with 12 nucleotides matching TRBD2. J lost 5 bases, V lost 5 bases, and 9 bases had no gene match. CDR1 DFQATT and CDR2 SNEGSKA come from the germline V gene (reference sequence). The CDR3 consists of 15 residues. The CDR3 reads CSAPRLAGVGETQYF. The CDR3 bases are TGCAGTGCTCCCCGACTAGCGGGAGTTGGTGAGACCCAGTACTTC.

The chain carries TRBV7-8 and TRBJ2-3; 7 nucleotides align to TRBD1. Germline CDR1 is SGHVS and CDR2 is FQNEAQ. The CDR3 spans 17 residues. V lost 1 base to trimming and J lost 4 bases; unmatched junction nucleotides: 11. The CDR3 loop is CASSLGPGTAMADTQYF. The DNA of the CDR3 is TGTGCCAGCAGCTTAGGACCCGGGACAGCGATGGCAGATACGCAGTATTTT.

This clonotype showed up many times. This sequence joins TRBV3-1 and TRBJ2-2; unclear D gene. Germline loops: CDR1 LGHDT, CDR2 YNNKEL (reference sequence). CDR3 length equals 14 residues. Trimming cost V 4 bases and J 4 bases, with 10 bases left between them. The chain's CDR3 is CASSLGGVTGELFF. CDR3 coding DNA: TGTGCCAGCAGCCTCGGTGGGGTCACCGGGGAGCTGTTTTTT. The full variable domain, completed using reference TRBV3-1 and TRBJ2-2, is DTAVSQTPKYLVTQMGNDKSIKCEQNLGHDTMYWYKQDSKKFLKIMFSYNNKELIINETVPNRFSPKSPDKAHLNLHINSLELGDSAVYFCASSLGGVTGELFFGEGSRLTVL.

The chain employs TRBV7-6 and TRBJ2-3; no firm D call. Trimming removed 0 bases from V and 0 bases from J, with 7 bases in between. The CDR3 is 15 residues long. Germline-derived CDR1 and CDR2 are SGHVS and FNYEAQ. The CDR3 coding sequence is TGTGCCAGCAGCTTAGCTTACACTAGCACAGATACGCAGTATTTT. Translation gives CASSLAYTSTDTQYF.

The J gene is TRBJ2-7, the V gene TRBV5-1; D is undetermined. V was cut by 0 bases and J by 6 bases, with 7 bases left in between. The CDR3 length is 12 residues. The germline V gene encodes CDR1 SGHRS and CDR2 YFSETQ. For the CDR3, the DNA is TGCGCCAGCAGCTTGGAACCGCTCGAGCAGTACTTC. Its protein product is CASSLEPLEQYF.

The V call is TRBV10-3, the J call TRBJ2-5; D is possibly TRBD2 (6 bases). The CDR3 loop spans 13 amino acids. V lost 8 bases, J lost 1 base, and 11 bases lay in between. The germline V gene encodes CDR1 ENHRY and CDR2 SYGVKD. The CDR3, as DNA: TGTGCCATCCGTCAGCGGGCCCAAGAGACCCAGTACTTC. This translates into CAIRQRAQETQYF.

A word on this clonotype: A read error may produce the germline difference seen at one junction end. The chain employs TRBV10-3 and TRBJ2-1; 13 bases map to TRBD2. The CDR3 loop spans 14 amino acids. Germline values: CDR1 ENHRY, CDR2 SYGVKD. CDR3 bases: TGTACCATCAGAGGGGGACTAGCGGGGAATGAGCAGTTCTTC. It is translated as CTIRGGLAGNEQFF.

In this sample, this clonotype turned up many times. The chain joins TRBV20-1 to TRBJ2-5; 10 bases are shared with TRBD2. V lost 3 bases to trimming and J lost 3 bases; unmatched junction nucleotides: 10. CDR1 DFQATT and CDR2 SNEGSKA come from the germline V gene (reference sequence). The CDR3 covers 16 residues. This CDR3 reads CSARLRRTSGKETQYF. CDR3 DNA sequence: TGCAGTGCTAGGTTGCGGAGGACTAGCGGAAAAGAGACCCAGTACTTC.